This T cell receptor beta chain was identified in a study of blood T cell repertoires in COVID-19. Background on the study: The samples span acute and convalescent COVID-19 from the United States, Italy and Spain.

The authors' processing: Amplification of reference gene primers provided the estimated nucleated cell counts. Data came from immunoSEQ multiplex PCR; TCRdb stores just in-frame clones and leaves some out. D and trimming come from the DNA, and the V and J calls and clone size come from that table. The profile shows roughly 410,000 clones, more than 80% of them singletons. Looked up from germline, CDR1 is ENHRY and CDR2 is SYGVKD. The V gene lost 0 bases and the J gene lost 5 bases, with 7 bases spanning the gap. This CDR3 comprises 13 residues. This clonotype was sampled from a middle-aged man with acute or convalescent COVID-19. The sequenced material came from peripheral blood. This chain uses TRBV10-3 with TRBJ1-2; D unclear. Written as DNA, the CDR3 is TGTGCCATCAGTGAGTCTCTAGCTTATGGCTACACCTTC. Its translation: CAISESLAYGYTF.